This record covers a single T cell receptor beta chain. Its antigen remains unidentified. CDR1 is SGHRS and CDR2 is YFSETQ in the germline V gene. CDR3 length: 15 residues. The V end lost 5 bases, the J end lost 2 bases, and 14 bases lay between the germline ends. These data belong to a study of shared clonotypes between healthy human individuals. Study observations and caveats: Among donors, sharing of clonotypes was expected to be affected by sequencing depth. Naive subsets generally exceeded memory subsets in estimated richness.

The table came from immunoSEQ multiplex PCR; TCRdb's copy has only in-frame clones and leaves some out. This table has approximately 1,000,000 clones, 70% to 80% appearing once. This sequence was found in a young man in good health. Some clones in this sample may be carry-over from other donors' samples. The sample consisted of memory CD4+ T cells from PBMCs. Noted subset: CD45RA-negative fraction. The chain uses TRBV5-1 and TRBJ2-1; D might be TRBD2 (6 bases). The CDR3: CASRGSGLTYNEQFF. The CDR3 nucleotides are TGCGCCAGCAGGGGGAGCGGGCTTACCTACAATGAGCAGTTCTTC. Filled out from reference TRBV5-1 and TRBJ2-1, the complete variable domain reads KAGVTQTPRYLIKTRGQQVTLSCSPISGHRSVSWYQQTPGQGLQFLFEYFSETQRNKGNFPGRFSGRQFSNSRSEMNVSTLELGDSALYLCASRGSGLTYNEQFFGPGTRLTVL.